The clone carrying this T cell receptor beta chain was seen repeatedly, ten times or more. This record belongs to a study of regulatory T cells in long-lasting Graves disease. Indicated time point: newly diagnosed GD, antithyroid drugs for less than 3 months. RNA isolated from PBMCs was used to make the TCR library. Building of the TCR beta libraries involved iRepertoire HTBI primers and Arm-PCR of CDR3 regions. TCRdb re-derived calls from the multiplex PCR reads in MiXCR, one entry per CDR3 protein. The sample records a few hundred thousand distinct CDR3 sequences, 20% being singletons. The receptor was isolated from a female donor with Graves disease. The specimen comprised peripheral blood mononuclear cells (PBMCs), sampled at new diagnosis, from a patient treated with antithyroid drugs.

DNA of the CDR3: TGTGCCAGCAGCTTAAAACGGATACAAGAGACCCAGTACTTC. It specifies CASSLKRIQETQYF. The V gene is TRBV7-2, the J gene TRBJ2-5; D call uncertain. CDR3 length: 14 amino acids. CDR1 SGHTA and CDR2 FQGNSA come from the germline V gene. V was cut by 2 bases and J by 2 bases, with 9 bases left in between. The variable domain in full, completed from reference TRBV7-2 and TRBJ2-5, reads GAGVSQSPSNKVTEKGKDVELRCDPISGHTALYWYRQSLGQGLEFLIYFQGNSAPDKSGLPSDRFSAERTGGSVSTLTIQRTQQEDSAVYLCASSLKRIQETQYFGPGTRLLVL.